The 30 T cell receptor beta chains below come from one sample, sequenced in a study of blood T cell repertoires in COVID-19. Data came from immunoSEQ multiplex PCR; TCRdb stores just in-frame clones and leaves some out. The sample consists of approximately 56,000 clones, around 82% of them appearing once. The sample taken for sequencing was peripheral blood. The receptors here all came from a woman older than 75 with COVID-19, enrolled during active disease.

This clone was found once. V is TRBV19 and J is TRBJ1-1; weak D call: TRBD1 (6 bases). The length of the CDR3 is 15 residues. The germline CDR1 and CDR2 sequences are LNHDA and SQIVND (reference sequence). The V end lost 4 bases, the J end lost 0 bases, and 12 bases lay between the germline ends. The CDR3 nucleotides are TGTGCCAGTAGTACCCAGACAGGCATGAACACTGAAGCTTTCTTT. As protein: CASSTQTGMNTEAFF.

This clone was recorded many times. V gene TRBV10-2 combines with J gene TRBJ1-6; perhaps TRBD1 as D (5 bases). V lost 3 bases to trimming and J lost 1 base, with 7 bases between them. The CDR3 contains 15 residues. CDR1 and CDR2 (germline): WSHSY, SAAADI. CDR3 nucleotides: TGCGCCAGCAGTGACAGGGTTTCCTATAATTCACCCCTCCACTTT. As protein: CASSDRVSYNSPLHF.

CDR3 sequence: CASSYTGQGTYEQYF. Written as DNA, the CDR3 is TGTGCCAGCAGTTACACTGGACAGGGGACCTACGAGCAGTACTTC. This chain links TRBV6-5 with TRBJ2-7, with TRBD1 identical over 9 bases. This CDR3 region has 15 residues. CDR1 is MNHEY and CDR2 is SVGAGI in the germline V gene. The J segment lost 2 bases and the V segment lost 2 bases, leaving 4 bases of the junction unmatched.

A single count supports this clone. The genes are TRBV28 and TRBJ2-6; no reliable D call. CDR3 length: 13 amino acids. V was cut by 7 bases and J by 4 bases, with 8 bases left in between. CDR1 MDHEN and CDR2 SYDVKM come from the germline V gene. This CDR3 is CASNRPGANVLTF. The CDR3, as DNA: TGTGCCAGCAACAGACCGGGGGCCAACGTCCTGACTTTC.

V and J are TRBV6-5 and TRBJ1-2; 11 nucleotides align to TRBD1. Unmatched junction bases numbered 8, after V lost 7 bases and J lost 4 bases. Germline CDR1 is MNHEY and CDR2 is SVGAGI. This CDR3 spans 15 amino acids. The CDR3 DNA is TGTGCCAGCAAAACTTCCGGGACAGGGGGCTATGGCTACACCTTC. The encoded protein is CASKTSGTGGYGYTF.

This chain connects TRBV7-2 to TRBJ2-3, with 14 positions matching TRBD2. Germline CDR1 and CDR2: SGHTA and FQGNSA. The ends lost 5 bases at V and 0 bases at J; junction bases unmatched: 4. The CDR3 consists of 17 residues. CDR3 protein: CASSERLAGGSTDTQYF. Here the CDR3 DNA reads TGTGCCAGCAGCGAAAGACTAGCGGGAGGGAGCACAGATACGCAGTATTTT.

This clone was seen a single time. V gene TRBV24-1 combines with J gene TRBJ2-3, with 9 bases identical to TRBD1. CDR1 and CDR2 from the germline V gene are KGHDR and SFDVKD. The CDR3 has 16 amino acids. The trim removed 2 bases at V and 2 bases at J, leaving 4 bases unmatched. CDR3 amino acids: CATSDSGTGHTDTQYF. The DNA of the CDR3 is TGTGCCACCAGTGATTCCGGGACAGGGCACACAGATACGCAGTATTTT.

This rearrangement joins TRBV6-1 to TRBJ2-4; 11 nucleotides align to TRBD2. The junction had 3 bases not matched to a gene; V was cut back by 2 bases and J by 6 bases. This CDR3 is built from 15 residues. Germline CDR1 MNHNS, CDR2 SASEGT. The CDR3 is CASSEIAGGPNIQYF. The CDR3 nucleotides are TGTGCCAGCAGTGAAATAGCGGGAGGGCCAAACATTCAGTACTTC.

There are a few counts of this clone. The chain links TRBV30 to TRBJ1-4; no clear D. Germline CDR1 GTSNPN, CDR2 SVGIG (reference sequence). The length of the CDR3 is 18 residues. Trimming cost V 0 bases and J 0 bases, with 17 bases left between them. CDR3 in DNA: TGTGCCTGGAGTGTAGGAGGGCAGTTCTTAGCAACTAATGAAAAACTGTTTTTT. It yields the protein CAWSVGGQFLATNEKLFF.

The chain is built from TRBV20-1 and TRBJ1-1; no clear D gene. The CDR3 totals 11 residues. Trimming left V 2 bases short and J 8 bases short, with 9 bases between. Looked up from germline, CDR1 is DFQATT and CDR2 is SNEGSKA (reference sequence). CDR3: CSARPSQEAFF. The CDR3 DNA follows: TGCAGTGCTAGACCCTCTCAGGAAGCTTTCTTT.

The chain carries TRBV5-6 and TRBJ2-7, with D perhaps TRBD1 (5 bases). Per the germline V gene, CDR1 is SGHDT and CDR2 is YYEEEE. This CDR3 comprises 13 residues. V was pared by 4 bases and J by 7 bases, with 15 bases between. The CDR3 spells CASSLQGLKEQYF. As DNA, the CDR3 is TGTGCCAGCAGCCTCCAGGGCCTCAAGGAGCAGTACTTC.

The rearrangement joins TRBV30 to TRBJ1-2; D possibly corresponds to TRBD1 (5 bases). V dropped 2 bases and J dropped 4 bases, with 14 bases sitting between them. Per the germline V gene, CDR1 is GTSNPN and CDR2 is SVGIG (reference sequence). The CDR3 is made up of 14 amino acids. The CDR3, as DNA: TGTGCCTGGAGTACCAGGGCAGGACGCTATGGCTACACCTTC. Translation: CAWSTRAGRYGYTF.

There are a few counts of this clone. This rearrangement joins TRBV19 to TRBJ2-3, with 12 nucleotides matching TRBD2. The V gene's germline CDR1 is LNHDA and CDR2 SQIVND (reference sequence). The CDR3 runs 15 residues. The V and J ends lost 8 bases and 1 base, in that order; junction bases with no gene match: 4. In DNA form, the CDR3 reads TGTGCCAGTGTCCCTAGCGGGAGGGGCACAGATACGCAGTATTTT. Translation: CASVPSGRGTDTQYF. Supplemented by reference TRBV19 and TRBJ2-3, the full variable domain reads DGGITQSPKYLFRKEGQNVTLSCEQNLNHDAMYWYRQDPGQGLRLIYYSQIVNDFQKGDIAEGYSVSREKKESFPLTVTSAQKNPTAFYLCASVPSGRGTDTQYFGPGTRLTVL.

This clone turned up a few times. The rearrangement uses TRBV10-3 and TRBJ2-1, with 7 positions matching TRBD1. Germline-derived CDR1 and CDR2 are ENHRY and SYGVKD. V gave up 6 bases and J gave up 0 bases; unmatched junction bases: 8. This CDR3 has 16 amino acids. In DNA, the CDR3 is TGTGCCATCAGCCGACAGGGAGCTAGCTCCTACAATGAGCAGTTCTTC. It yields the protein CAISRQGASSYNEQFF.

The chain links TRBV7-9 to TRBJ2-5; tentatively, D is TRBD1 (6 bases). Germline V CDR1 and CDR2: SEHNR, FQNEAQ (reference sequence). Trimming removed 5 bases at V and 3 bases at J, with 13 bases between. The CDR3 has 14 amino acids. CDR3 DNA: TGTGCCAGCAGCCTCTCCCAGGGGAAAGAGACCCAGTACTTC. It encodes CASSLSQGKETQYF.

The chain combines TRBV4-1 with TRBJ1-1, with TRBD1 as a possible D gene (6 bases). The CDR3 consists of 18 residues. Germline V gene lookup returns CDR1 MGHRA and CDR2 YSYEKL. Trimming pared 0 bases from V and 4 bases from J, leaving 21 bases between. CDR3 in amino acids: CASSQDPLGPGASTEAFF. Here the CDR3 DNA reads TGCGCCAGCAGCCAAGATCCTTTAGGTCCAGGGGCCAGCACTGAAGCTTTCTTT.

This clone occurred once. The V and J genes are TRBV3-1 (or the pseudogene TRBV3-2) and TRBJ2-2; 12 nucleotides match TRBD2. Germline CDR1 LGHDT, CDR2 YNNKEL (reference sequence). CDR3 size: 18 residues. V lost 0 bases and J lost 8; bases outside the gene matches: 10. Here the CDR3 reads CASSQDTRLAGAKGELFF. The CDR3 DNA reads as TGTGCCAGCAGCCAAGATACGAGACTAGCGGGAGCAAAGGGGGAGCTGTTTTTT.

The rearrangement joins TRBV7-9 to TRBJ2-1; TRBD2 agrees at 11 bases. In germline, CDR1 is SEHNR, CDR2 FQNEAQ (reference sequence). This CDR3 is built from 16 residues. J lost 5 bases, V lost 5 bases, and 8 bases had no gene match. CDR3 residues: CASSISGRARDNEQFF. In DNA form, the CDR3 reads TGTGCCAGCAGCATTAGCGGGAGGGCCCGGGACAATGAGCAGTTCTTC.

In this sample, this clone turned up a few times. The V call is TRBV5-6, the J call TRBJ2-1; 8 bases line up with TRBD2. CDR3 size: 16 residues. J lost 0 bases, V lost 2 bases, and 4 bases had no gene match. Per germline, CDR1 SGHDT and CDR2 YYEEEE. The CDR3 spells CASSLLAGSSYNEQFF. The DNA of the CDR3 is TGTGCCAGCAGCTTATTAGCGGGAAGCTCCTACAATGAGCAGTTCTTC.

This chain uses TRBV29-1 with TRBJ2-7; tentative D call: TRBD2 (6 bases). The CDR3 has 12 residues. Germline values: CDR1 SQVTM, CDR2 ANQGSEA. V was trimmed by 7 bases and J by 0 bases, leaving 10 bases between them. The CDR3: CSGTGLSYEQYF. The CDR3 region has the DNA TGCAGCGGAACGGGACTCTCCTACGAGCAGTACTTC.

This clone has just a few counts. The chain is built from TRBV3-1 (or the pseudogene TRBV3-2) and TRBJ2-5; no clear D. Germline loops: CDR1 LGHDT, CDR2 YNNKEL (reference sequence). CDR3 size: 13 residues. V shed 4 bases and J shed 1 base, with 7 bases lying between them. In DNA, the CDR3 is TGTGCCAGCAGCCCTACGGGCCAAGAGACCCAGTACTTC. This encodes CASSPTGQETQYF.

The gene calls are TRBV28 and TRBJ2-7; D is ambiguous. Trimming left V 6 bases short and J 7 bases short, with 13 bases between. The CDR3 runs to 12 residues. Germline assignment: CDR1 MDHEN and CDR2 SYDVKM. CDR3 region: CASSSILLEQYF. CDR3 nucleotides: TGTGCCAGCAGCTCTATCCTCTTGGAGCAGTACTTC.

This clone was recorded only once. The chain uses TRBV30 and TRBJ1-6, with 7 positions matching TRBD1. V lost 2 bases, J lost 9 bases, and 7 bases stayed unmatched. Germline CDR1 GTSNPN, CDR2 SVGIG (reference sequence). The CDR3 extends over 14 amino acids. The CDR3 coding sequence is TGTGCCTGGAGTACACAGGGGATGGGTTCACCCCTCCACTTT. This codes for CAWSTQGMGSPLHF.

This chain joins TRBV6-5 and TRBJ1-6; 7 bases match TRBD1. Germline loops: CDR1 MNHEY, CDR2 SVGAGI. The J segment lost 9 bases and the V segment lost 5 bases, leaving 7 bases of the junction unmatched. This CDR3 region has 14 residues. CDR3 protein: CASSQTGESSPLHF. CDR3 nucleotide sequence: TGTGCCAGCAGTCAAACAGGGGAGAGTTCACCCCTCCACTTT.

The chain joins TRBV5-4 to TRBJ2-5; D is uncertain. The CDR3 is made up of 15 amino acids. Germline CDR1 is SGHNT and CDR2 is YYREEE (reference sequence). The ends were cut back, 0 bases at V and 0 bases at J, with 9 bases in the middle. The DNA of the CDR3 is TGTGCCAGCAGCTTGGCCGCGGCGAACCAAGAGACCCAGTACTTC. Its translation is CASSLAAANQETQYF.

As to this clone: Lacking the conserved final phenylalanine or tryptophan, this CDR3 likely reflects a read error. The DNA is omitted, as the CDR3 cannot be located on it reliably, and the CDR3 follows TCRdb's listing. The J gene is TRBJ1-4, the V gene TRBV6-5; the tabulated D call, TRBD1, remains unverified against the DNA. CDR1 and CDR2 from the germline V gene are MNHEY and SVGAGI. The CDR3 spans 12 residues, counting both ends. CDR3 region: CASSFQPGQGGR.

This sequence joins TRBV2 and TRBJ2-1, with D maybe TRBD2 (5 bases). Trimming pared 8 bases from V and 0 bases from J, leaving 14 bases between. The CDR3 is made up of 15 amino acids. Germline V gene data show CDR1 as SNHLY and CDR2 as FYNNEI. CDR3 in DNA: TGTGCCAGCCGGGCCGGGAAAAGCTCCTACAATGAGCAGTTCTTC. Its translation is CASRAGKSSYNEQFF.

The CDR3 sequence: CASSLGQGVINQPQHF. As DNA, the CDR3 is TGTGCCAGCAGCTTAGGACAGGGGGTTATCAATCAGCCCCAGCATTTT. This sequence joins TRBV7-2 and TRBJ1-5, with 9 bases that match TRBD1. With V trimmed by 1 base and J by 3 bases, 4 bases remained unmatched. The CDR3 is 16 residues long. Germline lookup yields CDR1 SGHTA and CDR2 FQGNSA.

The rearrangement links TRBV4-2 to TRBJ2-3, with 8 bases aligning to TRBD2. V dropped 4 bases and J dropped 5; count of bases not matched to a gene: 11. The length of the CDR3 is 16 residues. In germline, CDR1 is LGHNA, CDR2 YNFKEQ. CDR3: CASSRGVAGTIDTQYF. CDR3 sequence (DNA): TGTGCCAGCAGCCGGGGGGTAGCGGGGACGATAGATACGCAGTATTTT.

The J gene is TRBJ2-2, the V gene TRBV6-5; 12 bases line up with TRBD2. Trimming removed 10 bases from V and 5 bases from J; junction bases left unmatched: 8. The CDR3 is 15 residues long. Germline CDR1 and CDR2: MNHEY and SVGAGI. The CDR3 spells CATLGLAGGTGELFF. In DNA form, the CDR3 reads TGTGCCACTTTAGGGCTAGCGGGAGGGACCGGGGAGCTGTTTTTT.